This T cell receptor (beta chain) was sequenced for a study of PD-1 blockade in classical Hodgkin lymphoma. Every single patient, without exception, relapsed after autologous stem cell transplantation, and brentuximab vedotin exposure varied. The ends were cut back, 5 bases at V and 1 base at J, with 15 bases in the middle. Germline V CDR1 and CDR2: SGHDT, YYEEEE. This CDR3 has 15 amino acids. Some clones are missing from TCRdb's copy, which holds only in-frame ones; the method was immunoSEQ multiplex PCR. The sample shows under 15,000 clones, around 80% of them seen only once. As concerns this clone: As yet, its antigen is unknown.

Study-wide points: Compared with baseline, CD4+ but not CD8+ TCR diversity had risen significantly by C4D1.

The clonotype was recovered from a human donor with classical Hodgkin lymphoma. Sequenced material: peripheral blood mononuclear cells (PBMCs), taken at baseline. This chain uses TRBV5-6 with TRBJ1-2, with a possible D match to TRBD1 (6 bases). The CDR3 sequence is CASSTDRILNYGYTF. As DNA, the CDR3 is TGTGCCAGCAGTACGGACAGAATCCTTAACTATGGCTACACCTTC.